The 18 T cell receptor beta chains listed next were all sequenced from one sample in a study of CD8 T cells in ankylosing spondylitis. MiXCR, applied by TCRdb to the 5' RACE reads, yields one record per CDR3 protein. The repertoire has a few hundred thousand distinct CDR3 sequences, less than 25% of them found once; the top ten carry 3.5%. Sequenced input: blood, either unsorted or a sorted T cell fraction (not recorded which). The source is a female donor with ankylosing spondylitis or in good health (not recorded which).

This clonotype was seen a few times. This sequence joins TRBV20-1 and TRBJ1-6; D gene unclear. Trimming stripped 6 bases from V and 6 bases from J, with 12 bases between. The CDR3 is made up of 13 amino acids. Germline CDR1 is DFQATT and CDR2 is SNEGSKA (reference sequence). CDR3 in DNA: TGCAGTGCCATCCTTTTAAGTAATTCACCCCTCCACTTT. This translates into CSAILLSNSPLHF.

This clonotype was seen only once. V and J are TRBV2 and TRBJ2-7; the match to TRBD1 covers 7 bases. Trimming cost V 5 bases and J 3 bases; bases outside gene matches: 7. Germline CDR1 SNHLY, CDR2 FYNNEI. The CDR3 is 14 amino acids. CDR3 loop: CASSPARGNYEQYF. In nucleotides, the CDR3 is TGTGCCAGCAGTCCCGCCAGGGGGAACTACGAGCAGTACTTC.

This clonotype has only a few counts. DNA for the CDR3: TGTGCCAGCAGCTTCGAGGCCCAGGCCGGGGAGCTGTTTTTT. It translates to CASSFEAQAGELFF. V is TRBV5-4 and J is TRBJ2-2; the D is unclear. The CDR3 extends over 14 amino acids. CDR1 is SGHNT and CDR2 is YYREEE in the germline V gene (reference sequence). The V end lost 2 bases, the J end lost 6 bases, and 11 bases lay between the germline ends. Combining the CDR3 with reference TRBV5-4 and TRBJ2-2 gives the whole variable domain ETGVTQSPTHLIKTRGQQVTLRCSSQSGHNTVSWYQQALGQGPQFIFQYYREEENGRGNFPPRFSGLQFPNYSSELNVNALELDDSALYLCASSFEAQAGELFFGEGSRLTVL.

For the CDR3, the DNA is TGCAGTGCTAGATCTCGACTAGCGGGCAACAATGAGCAGTTCTTC. It encodes CSARSRLAGNNEQFF. The gene calls are TRBV20-1 and TRBJ2-1, with 10 bases matching TRBD2. V was clipped by 2 bases and J by 5 bases; unmatched bases: 6. Germline lookup yields CDR1 DFQATT and CDR2 SNEGSKA (reference sequence). CDR3 length equals 15 residues.

The rearrangement links TRBV28 to TRBJ2-1; D assignment may be TRBD1 or TRBD2 (5 bases each). The V gene lost 6 bases and the J gene lost 0 bases, with 21 bases spanning the gap. CDR3 size: 18 residues. Germline V gene data show CDR1 as MDHEN and CDR2 as SYDVKM. The CDR3 bases are TGTGCCAGCAGCGGACCGGGACCCCGCTCGAACTCCTACAATGAGCAGTTCTTC. Translation: CASSGPGPRSNSYNEQFF.

This clonotype was detected a few times. The rearrangement uses TRBV4-3 and TRBJ2-7; 12 nucleotides agree with TRBD2. This CDR3 contains 18 residues. Germline V lookup: CDR1 LGHNA, CDR2 YSLEER. Germline trimming cut 1 base from V and 2 bases from J; bases unmatched to any gene: 9. CDR3 in amino acids: CASSQAGHGLAGTYEQYF. The CDR3 DNA sequence: TGCGCCAGCAGCCAAGCCGGACACGGACTAGCGGGAACCTACGAGCAGTACTTC.

This clonotype appeared once. This chain uses TRBV27 with TRBJ2-3; 8 bases align to TRBD2. The ends lost 3 bases at V and 8 bases at J; junction bases unmatched: 10. CDR1 is MNHEY and CDR2 is SMNVEV in the germline V gene (reference sequence). The CDR3 extends over 15 amino acids. The CDR3 is CASSLGPGGPGTQYF. The CDR3 DNA is TGTGCCAGCAGTTTGGGGCCGGGAGGGCCGGGTACGCAGTATTTT.

This sequence joins TRBV25-1 and TRBJ2-7; tentative D call: TRBD2 (5 bases). Germline CDR1 is MGHDK and CDR2 is SYGVNS. The CDR3 length is 14 residues. Trimming shortened V by 6 bases and J by 6 bases, and 18 bases separated the two germline ends. The CDR3 spells CASRALPEAAEQYF. CDR3 DNA: TGTGCCAGCAGAGCCCTCCCTGAAGCGGCCGAGCAGTACTTC.

This clonotype showed up just a few times. This chain links TRBV7-3 with TRBJ2-1, with D perhaps TRBD2 (6 bases). The CDR3 contains 15 residues. In germline, CDR1 is SGHTA, CDR2 FQGTGA. V was clipped by 5 bases and J by 1 base, with 12 bases between them. CDR3 in DNA: TGTGCCAGCAGCGGAACCGGGAGTTCCTACAATGAGCAGTTCTTC. This sequence encodes CASSGTGSSYNEQFF.

This clonotype has more than one count but fewer than ten. V and J are TRBV7-8 and TRBJ2-7, with TRBD2 matching 7 bases. V gave up 1 base and J gave up 4 bases; unmatched junction bases: 4. The CDR3 contains 14 residues. Germline loops: CDR1 SGHVS, CDR2 FQNEAQ. CDR3 sequence: CASSLGLAPYEQYF. The CDR3 DNA sequence: TGTGCCAGCAGCTTAGGACTAGCCCCATACGAGCAGTACTTC.

The genes are TRBV18 and TRBJ2-5; 7 bases fit TRBD2. V shed 4 bases, J shed 3 bases, and the junction held 5 bases outside the gene matches. CDR1 and CDR2 (germline): KGHSH, LQKENI. This CDR3 contains 14 residues. The CDR3 nucleotides read TGTGCCAGCTCACTACTAGCGCTGAAAGAGACCCAGTACTTC. Protein sequence: CASSLLALKETQYF.

This clonotype has just a few counts. The chain joins TRBV5-1 to TRBJ1-6; D gene ambiguous. The CDR3 contains 17 residues. V was cut by 0 bases and J by 0 bases, with 10 bases left in between. The germline V gene encodes CDR1 SGHRS and CDR2 YFSETQ. CDR3 DNA: TGCGCCAGCAGCTTGGAGACGCCAAGCTCCTATAATTCACCCCTCCACTTT. This translates into CASSLETPSSYNSPLHF.

This clonotype was seen more than once but under ten times. The J gene is TRBJ2-7, the V gene TRBV20-1; the match to TRBD2 covers 7 bases. The germline CDR1 and CDR2 sequences are DFQATT and SNEGSKA (reference sequence). After removal of 4 bases from V and 1 base from J, the junction contained 1 base not matched to a gene. The CDR3 spans 12 residues. In DNA form, the CDR3 reads TGCAGTGCTACTAGCGGTTCCTACGAGCAGTACTTC. Translating it yields CSATSGSYEQYF.

This clonotype was counted a few times. The V gene is TRBV30, the J gene TRBJ2-7; TRBD2 matches at 12 bases. Germline loops: CDR1 GTSNPN, CDR2 SVGIG (reference sequence). Trimming took 2 bases from V and 7 from J; bases not matched to a gene: 15. The CDR3 is 17 amino acids. The CDR3 nucleotides read TGTGCCTGGAGTCGGACTAGCGGGATTCTGCCTACGGGAGAGCAGTACTTC. Amino acid sequence: CAWSRTSGILPTGEQYF. The variable domain in full, completed from reference TRBV30 and TRBJ2-7, reads SQTIHQWPATLVQPVGSPLSLECTVEGTSNPNLYWYRQAAGRGLQLLFYSVGIGQISSEVPQNLSASRPQDRQFILSSKKLLLSDSGFYLCAWSRTSGILPTGEQYFGPGTRLTVT.

This sequence joins TRBV18 and TRBJ2-7, with D possibly TRBD1 on 6 matching bases. Germline loops: CDR1 KGHSH, CDR2 LQKENI. The CDR3 spans 13 residues. Trimming cost V 5 bases and J 3 bases, with 11 bases left between them. CDR3 in amino acids: CASSNGQNYEQYF. The CDR3 DNA reads as TGTGCCAGCTCAAATGGACAGAACTACGAGCAGTACTTC. Supplemented by reference TRBV18 and TRBJ2-7, the full variable domain reads NAGVMQNPRHLVRRRGQEARLRCSPMKGHSHVYWYRQLPEEGLKFMVYLQKENIIDESGMPKERFSAEFPKEGPSILRIQQVVRGDSAAYFCASSNGQNYEQYFGPGTRLTVT.

The chain is built from TRBV7-3 and TRBJ2-3; TRBD1 matches 8 bases. The germline V gene has CDR1 SGHTA and CDR2 FQGTGA. The CDR3 runs to 15 residues. The V segment lost 5 bases and the J segment 6 bases; nucleotides outside the gene matches: 10. As DNA, the CDR3 is TGTGCCAGCAGCCGGACAGGGACCTTACATGATACGCAGTATTTT. Translation: CASSRTGTLHDTQYF.

The V and J genes are TRBV7-2 and TRBJ1-5; D remains unclear. The germline V gene encodes CDR1 SGHTA and CDR2 FQGNSA. The CDR3 is 13 residues long. Between the trimmed V and J ends, which lost 5 bases and 7 bases, there was a span of 12 bases. CDR3 loop: CASSEVSGQPQHF. In nucleotides, the CDR3 is TGTGCCAGCAGCGAAGTTTCGGGGCAGCCCCAGCATTTT.

This clonotype was recorded a few times. The chain couples TRBV29-1 to TRBJ2-7; tentatively, D is TRBD2 (6 bases). The CDR3 consists of 14 residues. Trimming stripped 0 bases from V and 9 bases from J, with 18 bases between. Germline loops: CDR1 SQVTM, CDR2 ANQGSEA. CDR3 amino acids: CSVEESSGRRGQYF. In nucleotides, the CDR3 is TGCAGCGTTGAAGAATCCAGCGGGCGGCGCGGGCAGTACTTC.